The entry below gives a single TCR beta chain sequence along with its context. The sample is drawn from a study of cytomegalovirus exposure and HLA in healthy donors. The PCR ran on 60 Vbeta and 13 Jbeta primers. TCRdb keeps only in-frame clones here, not all; method: immunoSEQ multiplex PCR. The sample holds around 92,000 clones, about four fifths seen once. What was sequenced was PBMCs. This TCR came from a woman aged 70-85 years in good health and CMV-seropositive.

The CDR3 DNA follows: TGTGCCAGCTCGCCCTACAGGGGGTACGAGCAGTACTTC. Its translation is CASSPYRGYEQYF. The chain uses TRBV18 and TRBJ2-7; 8 positions agree with TRBD1. Germline V gene data show CDR1 as KGHSH and CDR2 as LQKENI. After removal of 6 bases from V and 4 bases from J, the junction contained 5 bases not matched to a gene. The CDR3 extends over 13 amino acids.